The 8 T cell receptor beta chains below all came from one sample that was sequenced in a study of HIV-infected children after antiretroviral therapy interruption. A 3' RACE protocol on RNA, with unique molecular identifiers, produced the TCR library. Using its own MiXCR run on the 3' RACE reads, TCRdb lists one record per CDR3 protein. Altogether 70,000 to 90,000 distinct CDR3 sequences are present, around 6.9% being singletons, with the ten largest covering around 1.1%. The treatment was: PENTA 11 planned treatment interruption arm or continuous ART arm. The sequencing here drew on CD45RA+ CD4+ T cells from PBMCs, pooled from several time points, taken from a donor given antiretroviral therapy, either interrupted or continuous. Subset described: naive CD4+ CD45RA+ CD45RO- T cells. All receptors come from a pool of human donors with HIV.

V is TRBV27 and J is TRBJ2-2; D is uncertain. Per the germline V gene, CDR1 is MNHEY and CDR2 is SMNVEV (reference sequence). V was cut by 6 bases and J by 6 bases, with 8 bases left in between. This CDR3 comprises 12 residues. As DNA, the CDR3 is TGTGCCAGCAGCCAAGATTCCGGGGAGCTGTTTTTT. It translates to CASSQDSGELFF.

V usage is TRBV5-5 and J usage is TRBJ2-7; TRBD1 aligns across 8 bases. The CDR3 is 15 amino acids. The trim removed 0 bases at V and 13 bases at J, leaving 15 bases unmatched. Germline V lookup: CDR1 SGHKS, CDR2 YYEKEE (reference sequence). The CDR3 loop is CASSLAGQGAQGDYF. The CDR3 bases are TGTGCCAGCAGCTTGGCCGGGCAGGGGGCCCAAGGGGATTACTTC. Drawing the rest from reference TRBV5-5 and TRBJ2-7, the complete variable domain is DAGVTQSPTHLIKTRGQQVTLRCSPISGHKSVSWYQQVLGQGPQFIFQYYEKEERGRGNFPDRFSARQFPNYSSELNVNALLLGDSALYLCASSLAGQGAQGDYFGPGTRLTVT.

This clonotype was seen repeatedly, ten times or more. V and J are TRBV7-7 and TRBJ2-3, with D unresolved. Trimming took 5 bases from V and 0 from J, leaving 6 bases between them. Germline V gene lookup returns CDR1 SSHAT and CDR2 FNYEAQ (reference sequence). The CDR3 consists of 13 residues. In nucleotides, the CDR3 is TGTGCCAGCAGCGACGTTAGCACAGATACGCAGTATTTT. Translating it yields CASSDVSTDTQYF.

This clonotype occurred many times. The V gene is TRBV5-1, the J gene TRBJ2-3, with 8 bases fitting TRBD1. The J segment lost 6 bases and the V segment lost 3 bases, leaving 9 bases of the junction unmatched. CDR3 length: 15 residues. Germline CDR1 reads SGHRS; CDR2 reads YFSETQ. The CDR3 region has the DNA TGCGCCAGCAGCTGGGGACAGGCCGCCAAGGATACGCAGTATTTT. It is translated as CASSWGQAAKDTQYF.

There are many counts of this clonotype. J is TRBJ2-2 and V is TRBV6-1; D is perhaps TRBD1 or TRBD2 (6 bases each). There are 15 residues in the CDR3. In germline, CDR1 is MNHNS, CDR2 SASEGT. V shed 5 bases and J shed 3 bases, with 13 bases lying between them. The CDR3 DNA follows: TGTGCCAGCAGTCTCGGGGGCAGGGACACCGGGGAGCTGTTTTTT. Encoded protein: CASSLGGRDTGELFF.

This clonotype was counted many times. J is TRBJ1-2 and V is TRBV5-1; 7 nucleotides line up with TRBD1. V shed 5 bases and J 3 bases; nucleotides not matched to a gene: 7. This CDR3 is 14 amino acids long. Germline CDR1 reads SGHRS; CDR2 reads YFSETQ. The CDR3 DNA sequence: TGCGCCAGCAGGTCTGCCGACAGGGACTATGGCTACACCTTC. It specifies CASRSADRDYGYTF.

In this sample, this clonotype turned up many times. The gene calls are TRBV29-1 and TRBJ2-1; D remains ambiguous. The CDR3 has 12 residues. From germline, CDR1 is SQVTM and CDR2 ANQGSEA. The V end was cut by 6 bases, the J end by 9 bases, with 15 bases between. The CDR3: CSVLDGSPEQFF. CDR3 nucleotides: TGCAGCGTCCTGGACGGTAGTCCTGAGCAGTTCTTC.

This clonotype was counted ten times or more. V usage is TRBV11-2 and J usage is TRBJ2-1, with D possibly TRBD1 on 5 matching bases. Trimming shortened V by 3 bases and J by 5 bases, and 23 bases separated the two germline ends. This CDR3 comprises 18 residues. The germline V gene has CDR1 SGHAT and CDR2 FQNNGV. This CDR3 is CASSFHPPGRFRNNEQFF. The CDR3 region has the DNA TGTGCCAGCAGCTTCCACCCACCAGGGCGGTTCAGGAACAATGAGCAGTTCTTC.